What follows describes a single T cell receptor (beta chain). Its antigen is not known. This sample was included in a study of T cells expressing NK-cell markers. Background on the study: Underlying the TCR beta repertoires were sorted CD3+CD56+NKG2C+, CD3+CD56+NKG2C- and CD3+CD56-NKG2C+ T cells. Sequencing covered eight donors, seven HCMV-seropositive and one seronegative. General study findings and limits: Where several donors were concerned, these clonotypes also led the CD3+CD56-NKG2C+ fraction. HCMV specificity of the expanded NKG2C+ T cell clones was not established.

Germline V gives CDR1 MNHEY, CDR2 SVGAGI. This CDR3 region has 15 residues. TCRdb reprocessed the 5' RACE reads and keeps a single row for each CDR3 protein, giving no DNA. This sample's table has 550,000 to 600,000 distinct CDR3 sequences. The source is a man between 18 and 35 years old in good health. The J gene is TRBJ2-1, the V gene TRBV6-5; the TRBD1 assignment by TCRdb is unverifiable without DNA. Sample: blood T cells: a sorted CD56 or NKG2C T cell subset, CD4+ or CD8+ T cells, or bulk PBMC T cells (not recorded which). The CDR3 reads CASSFLGAGENEQFF.